This TCR beta chain was found in a study of Ad26.COV2.S vaccination and SARS-CoV-2 variants. Study-wide context: The authors gave Ad26.COV2.S intramuscularly, either once or twice 56 days apart.

Here immunoSEQ multiplex PCR was the method, and the copy in TCRdb shows in-frame clones only, minus some. The repertoire includes about 410,000 clones, 92% of them detected once, and 1.5% to 2% sits in the top ten. The treatment: 15 to 20 received Ad26.COV2.S at low or high dose, single or two shots; about five received placebo; per-sample allocation not given. On day 63 after the first injection, vaccine and placebo recipients gave samples. This Boston cohort included adults aged 18-55 years. The germline V and J ends were trimmed by 2 bases and 7 bases, with 6 bases remaining between them. CDR1 is SGHKS and CDR2 is YYEKEE in the germline V gene (reference sequence). The CDR3 covers 12 residues.

The source was peripheral blood, collected in a trial of Ad26.COV2.S vaccine versus placebo. The gene calls are TRBV5-5 and TRBJ2-2; D uncertain. The TCR comes from a person aged 18-65 years who received the Ad26.COV2.S COVID-19 vaccine or a placebo. This CDR3 reads CASSFGFGELFF. DNA for the CDR3: TGTGCCAGCAGCTTTGGGTTCGGGGAGCTGTTTTTT.